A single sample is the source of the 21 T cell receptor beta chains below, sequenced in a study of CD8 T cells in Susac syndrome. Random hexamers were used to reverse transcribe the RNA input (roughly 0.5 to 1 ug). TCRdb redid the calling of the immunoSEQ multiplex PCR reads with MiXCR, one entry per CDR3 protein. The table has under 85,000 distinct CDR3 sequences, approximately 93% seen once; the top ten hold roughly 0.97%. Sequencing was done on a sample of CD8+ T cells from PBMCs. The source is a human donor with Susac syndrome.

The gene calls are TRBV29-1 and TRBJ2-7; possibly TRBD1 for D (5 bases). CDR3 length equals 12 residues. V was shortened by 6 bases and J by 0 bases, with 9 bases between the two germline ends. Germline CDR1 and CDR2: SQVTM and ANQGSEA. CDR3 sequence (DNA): TGCAGCGTCCCAGGGCCCTCCTACGAGCAGTACTTC. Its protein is CSVPGPSYEQYF.

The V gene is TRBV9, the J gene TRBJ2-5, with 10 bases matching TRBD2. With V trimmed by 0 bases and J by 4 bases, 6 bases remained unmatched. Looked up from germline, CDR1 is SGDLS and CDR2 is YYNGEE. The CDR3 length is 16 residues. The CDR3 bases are TGTGCCAGCAGCGTAGATTTAACTAGCGGGATAGAGACCCAGTACTTC. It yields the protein CASSVDLTSGIETQYF.

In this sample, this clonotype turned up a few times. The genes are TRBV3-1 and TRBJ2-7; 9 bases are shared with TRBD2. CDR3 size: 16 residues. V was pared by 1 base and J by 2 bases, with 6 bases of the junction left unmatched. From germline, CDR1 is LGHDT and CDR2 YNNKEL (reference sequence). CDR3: CASSQGGSGGTYEQYF. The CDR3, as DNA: TGTGCCAGCAGCCAAGGTGGTAGCGGGGGTACCTACGAGCAGTACTTC.

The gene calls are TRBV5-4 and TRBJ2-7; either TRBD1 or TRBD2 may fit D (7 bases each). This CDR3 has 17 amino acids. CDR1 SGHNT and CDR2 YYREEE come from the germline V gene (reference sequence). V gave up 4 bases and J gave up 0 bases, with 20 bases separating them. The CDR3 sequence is CASSDPMTGRGSYEQYF. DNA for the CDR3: TGTGCCAGCAGCGACCCCATGACAGGGAGGGGCTCCTACGAGCAGTACTTC. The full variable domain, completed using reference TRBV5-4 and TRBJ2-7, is ETGVTQSPTHLIKTRGQQVTLRCSSQSGHNTVSWYQQALGQGPQFIFQYYREEENGRGNFPPRFSGLQFPNYSSELNVNALELDDSALYLCASSDPMTGRGSYEQYFGPGTRLTVT.

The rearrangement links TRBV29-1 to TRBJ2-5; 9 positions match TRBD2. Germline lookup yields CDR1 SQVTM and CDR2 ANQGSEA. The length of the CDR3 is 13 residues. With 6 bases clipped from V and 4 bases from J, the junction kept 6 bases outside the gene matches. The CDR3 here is CSVVSGRRETQYF. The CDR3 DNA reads TGCAGCGTCGTCAGCGGGAGGCGAGAGACCCAGTACTTC.

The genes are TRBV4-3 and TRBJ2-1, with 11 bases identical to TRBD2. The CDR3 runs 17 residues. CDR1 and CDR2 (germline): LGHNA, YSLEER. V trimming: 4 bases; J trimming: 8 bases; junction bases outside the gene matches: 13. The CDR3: CASSPDLLAGEGDEQFF. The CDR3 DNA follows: TGCGCCAGCAGCCCCGACCTACTAGCGGGAGAGGGAGATGAGCAGTTCTTC.

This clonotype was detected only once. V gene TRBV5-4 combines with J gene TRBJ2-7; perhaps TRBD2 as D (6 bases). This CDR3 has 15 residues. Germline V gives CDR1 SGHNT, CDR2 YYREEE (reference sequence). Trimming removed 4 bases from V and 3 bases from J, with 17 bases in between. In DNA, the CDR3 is TGTGCCAGCAGCGACGAGGCAGGAGGGTTCTACGAGCAGTACTTC. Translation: CASSDEAGGFYEQYF.

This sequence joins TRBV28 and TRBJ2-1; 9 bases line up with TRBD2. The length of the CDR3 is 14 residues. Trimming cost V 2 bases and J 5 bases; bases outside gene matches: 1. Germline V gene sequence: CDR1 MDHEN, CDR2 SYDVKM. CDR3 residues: CASSLAGGHNEQFF. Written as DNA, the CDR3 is TGTGCCAGCAGTTTAGCGGGAGGGCACAATGAGCAGTTCTTC. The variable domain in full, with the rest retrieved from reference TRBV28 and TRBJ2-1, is DVKVTQSSRYLVKRTGEKVFLECVQDMDHENMFWYRQDPGLGLRLIYFSYDVKMKEKGDIPEGYSVSREKKERFSLILESASTNQTSMYLCASSLAGGHNEQFFGPGTRLTVL.

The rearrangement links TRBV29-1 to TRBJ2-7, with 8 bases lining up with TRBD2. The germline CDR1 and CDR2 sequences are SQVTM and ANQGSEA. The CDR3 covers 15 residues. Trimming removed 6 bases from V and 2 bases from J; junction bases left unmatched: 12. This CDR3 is CSVRGLAGLPYEQYF. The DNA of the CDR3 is TGCAGCGTGCGGGGGTTAGCGGGGCTACCCTACGAGCAGTACTTC.

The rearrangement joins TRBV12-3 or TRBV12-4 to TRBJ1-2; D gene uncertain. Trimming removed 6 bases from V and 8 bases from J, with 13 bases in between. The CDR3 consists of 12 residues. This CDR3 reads CASSLRSGGYTF. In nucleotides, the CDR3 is TGTGCCAGCAGCCTAAGATCTGGGGGCTACACCTTC.

For the CDR3, the DNA is TGTGCCATCAGTGACCTCGGCCAAAAGAACTCCTACGAGCAGTACTTC. It yields the protein CAISDLGQKNSYEQYF. J is TRBJ2-7 and V is TRBV10-3; no reliable D call. The V gene's germline CDR1 is ENHRY and CDR2 SYGVKD. The CDR3 length is 16 residues. V was trimmed by 3 bases and J by 0 bases, leaving 15 bases between them.

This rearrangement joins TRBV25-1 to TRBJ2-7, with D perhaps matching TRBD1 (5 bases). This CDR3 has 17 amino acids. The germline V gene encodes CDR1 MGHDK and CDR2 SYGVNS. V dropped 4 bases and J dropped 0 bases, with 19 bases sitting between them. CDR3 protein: CASSGHLGRDSSYEQYF. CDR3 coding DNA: TGTGCCAGCAGTGGCCATTTAGGCAGAGACAGCTCCTACGAGCAGTACTTC.

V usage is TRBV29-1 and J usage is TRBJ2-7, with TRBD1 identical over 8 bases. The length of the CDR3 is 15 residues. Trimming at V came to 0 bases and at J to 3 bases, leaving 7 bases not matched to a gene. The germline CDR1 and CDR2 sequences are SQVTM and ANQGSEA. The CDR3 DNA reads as TGCAGCGTTGAAGATCGAGACAGGGGACTCTACGAGCAGTACTTC. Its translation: CSVEDRDRGLYEQYF.

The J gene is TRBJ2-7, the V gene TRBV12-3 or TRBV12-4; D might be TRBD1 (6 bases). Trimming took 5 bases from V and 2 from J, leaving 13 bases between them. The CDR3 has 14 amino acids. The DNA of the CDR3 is TGTGCCAGCAGTGGGACACCTAGAACCTACGAGCAGTACTTC. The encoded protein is CASSGTPRTYEQYF.

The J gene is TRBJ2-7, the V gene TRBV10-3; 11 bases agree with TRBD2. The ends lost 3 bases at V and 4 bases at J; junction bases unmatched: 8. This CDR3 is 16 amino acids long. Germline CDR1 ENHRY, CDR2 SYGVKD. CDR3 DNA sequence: TGTGCCATCAGTGATCGCATTCTAGCGGGAGGTTACGAGCAGTACTTC. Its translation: CAISDRILAGGYEQYF.

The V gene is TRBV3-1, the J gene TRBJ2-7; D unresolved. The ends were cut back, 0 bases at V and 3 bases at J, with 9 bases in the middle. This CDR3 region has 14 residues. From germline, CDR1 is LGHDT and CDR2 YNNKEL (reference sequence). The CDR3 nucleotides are TGTGCCAGCAGCCAAGATTTGGGCTACTACGAGCAGTACTTC. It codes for CASSQDLGYYEQYF.

The chain's CDR3 is CASSYGAGEYNEQFF. The DNA for the CDR3 is TGTGCCAGCAGTTACGGGGCGGGGGAGTACAATGAGCAGTTCTTC. The V call is TRBV6-5, the J call TRBJ2-1, with TRBD2 identical over 7 bases. CDR3 size: 15 residues. J lost 4 bases, V lost 2 bases, and 5 bases had no gene match. Germline V gene sequence: CDR1 MNHEY, CDR2 SVGAGI.

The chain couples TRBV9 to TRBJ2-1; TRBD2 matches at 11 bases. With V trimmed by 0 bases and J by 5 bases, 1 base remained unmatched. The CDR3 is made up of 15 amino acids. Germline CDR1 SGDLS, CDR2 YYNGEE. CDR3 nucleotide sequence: TGTGCCAGCAGCGTAGTAGCGGGAGGGAACAATGAGCAGTTCTTC. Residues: CASSVVAGGNNEQFF.

CDR3 region: CSALDPLPSGGRLGTYEQYF. For the CDR3, the DNA is TGCAGTGCCCTAGACCCACTTCCTAGCGGGGGTAGGTTGGGCACCTACGAGCAGTACTTC. The rearrangement joins TRBV20-1 to TRBJ2-7; TRBD2 agrees at 10 bases. This CDR3 has 20 residues. V dropped 6 bases and J dropped 2; count of bases not matched to a gene: 25. Germline V gene lookup returns CDR1 DFQATT and CDR2 SNEGSKA (reference sequence).

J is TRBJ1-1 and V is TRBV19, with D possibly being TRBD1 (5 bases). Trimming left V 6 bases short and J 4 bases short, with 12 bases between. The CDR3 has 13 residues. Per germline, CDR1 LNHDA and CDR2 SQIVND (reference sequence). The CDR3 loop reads CASRGQSSTEAFF. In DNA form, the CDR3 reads TGTGCCAGTAGAGGACAATCGAGCACTGAAGCTTTCTTT.

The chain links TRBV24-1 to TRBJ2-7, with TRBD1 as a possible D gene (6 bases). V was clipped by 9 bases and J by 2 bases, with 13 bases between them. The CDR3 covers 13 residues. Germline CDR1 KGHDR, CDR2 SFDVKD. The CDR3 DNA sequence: TGTGCCACCGAAGGTGGACAGACCTACGAGCAGTACTTC. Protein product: CATEGGQTYEQYF.